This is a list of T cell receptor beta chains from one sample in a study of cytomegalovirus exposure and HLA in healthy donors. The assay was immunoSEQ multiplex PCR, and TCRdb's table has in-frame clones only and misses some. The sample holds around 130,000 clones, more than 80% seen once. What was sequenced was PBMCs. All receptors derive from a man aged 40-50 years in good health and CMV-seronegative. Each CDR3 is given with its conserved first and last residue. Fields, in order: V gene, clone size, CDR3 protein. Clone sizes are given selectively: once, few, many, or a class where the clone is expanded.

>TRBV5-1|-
CASSLDSGGETQYF
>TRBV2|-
CASRADKTSGFYEQYF
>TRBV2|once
CASGRDYTYEQYF
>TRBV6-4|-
CASSDPNRGHTGELFF
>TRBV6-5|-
CASSLLPGLDNEQFF
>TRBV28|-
CATAQGYEAFF
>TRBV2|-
CASSREGGYTF
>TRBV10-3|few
CAVTKAGNYYEQYF
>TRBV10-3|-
CAISESLSNQPQHF
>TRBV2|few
CASRADNEQFF
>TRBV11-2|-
CASSADRTYGYTF
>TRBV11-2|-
CASSLEGQTQETQYF
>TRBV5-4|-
CASSPGIGGYGYTF
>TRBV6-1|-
CASSTTVQETQYF
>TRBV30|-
CAWRLAGGHNEQFF
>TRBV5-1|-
CASSEGVSDYGYTF
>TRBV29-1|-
CSVEGDRLQETQYF
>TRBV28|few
CASKEGSAFSYEQYF
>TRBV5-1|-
CASSLAGGLAETSYNEQFF
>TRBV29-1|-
CSARTGTVNSPLHF
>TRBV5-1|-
CASSPPPTGPFYEQYF
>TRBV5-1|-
CASSTGTGAGVEKLFF